These T cell receptor beta chains were read from a single sample in a study of T cells in Graves' hyperthyroidism and ophthalmopathy. TCRdb redid the calling of the multiplex PCR reads with MiXCR, one entry per CDR3 protein. Of about 400,000 distinct CDR3 sequences detected, more than 15% appear once; the ten largest clones hold 13% to 15%. Sequencing used blood. The receptors come from a woman aged 18-30 years with Graves' hyperthyroidism. Both conserved end residues are part of each CDR3. D genes are given only for firm matches. Not every row has a clone size; where given, it reads once, few, many or a size class.

clone_size	j_call	v_call	d_call	cdr3_nt	cdr3_aa
many	TRBJ1-5	TRBV12-3/TRBV12-4	NA	TGTGCCAGCAGTTGGGGGCATAGCAATCAGCCCCAGCATTTT	CASSWGHSNQPQHF
many	TRBJ2-3	TRBV20-1	TRBD2	TGCAGTGCTAGATCCGGGACTAGCGGCCGCACAGATACGCAGTATTTT	CSARSGTSGRTDTQYF
NA	TRBJ1-2	TRBV5-6	NA	TGTGCCAGCAGCTCGGAAAGGGGAGGACCCAACTATGGCTACACCTTC	CASSSERGGPNYGYTF
once	TRBJ1-2	TRBV15	NA	TGTGCCACCAGCAGAGAGGGGCCCTTGGACGGCTACACCTTC	CATSREGPLDGYTF
many	TRBJ2-1	TRBV4-2	NA	TGTGCCAGCAGCCAAGATGCTAGGGAGCATGAGCAGTTCTTC	CASSQDAREHEQFF
NA	TRBJ1-1	TRBV7-9	TRBD1	TGTGCCAGCAAACGGACAGGGGGCGCGTCGGCTTTCTTT	CASKRTGGASAFF
many	TRBJ2-7	TRBV3-1	NA	TGTGCCAGCAGCCAAGGGGGCGGCGAGCAGTACTTC	CASSQGGGEQYF
many	TRBJ1-1	TRBV10-2	NA	TGCGCCAGCAGTGAGTCGATAGGGGGAAGGAGTGAAGCTTTCTTT	CASSESIGGRSEAFF
many	TRBJ2-1	TRBV6-2/TRBV6-3	TRBD2	TGTGCCAGCAGTTTGAACCCCTGGACTAGCGGGCGGAATGAGCAGTTCTTC	CASSLNPWTSGRNEQFF
many	TRBJ1-1	TRBV20-1	NA	TGCAGTGCACCTCGGAGGAACACTGAAGCTTTCTTT	CSAPRRNTEAFF
NA	TRBJ2-7	TRBV7-9	NA	TGTGCCAGCACCTTAAACCGGGGAAACTCCTACGAGCAGTACTTC	CASTLNRGNSYEQYF
NA	TRBJ2-5	TRBV2	NA	TGTGCCAGCCCCACGCCGGGGGCCCAAGAGACCCAGTACTTC	CASPTPGAQETQYF
few	TRBJ2-2	TRBV7-8	TRBD2	TGTGCCAGCAGCGCAATGTGGGGACTAGCGGGAGACGGAAACGGGGAGCTGTTTTTT	CASSAMWGLAGDGNGELFF
many	TRBJ2-7	TRBV28	NA	TGTGCCAGCAGTTTAAACGTCAAGCGCGAGCAGTACTTC	CASSLNVKREQYF
NA	TRBJ1-3	TRBV3-1	NA	TGTGCCAGCAGCCAAGATCCCGCACGTCAACATTTT	CASSQDPARQHF
many	TRBJ2-3	TRBV2	TRBD2	TGTGCCAGCAGGCGGGGGGGCCTATGGCGGGCAGATACGCAGTATTTT	CASRRGGLWRADTQYF
many	TRBJ2-7	TRBV7-2	TRBD1	TGTGCCAGCAGCTTACCTTTAGCACGACAGGGCCTTTCTTACGAGCAGTACTTC	CASSLPLARQGLSYEQYF
many	TRBJ2-1	TRBV20-1	NA	TGCAGTGCTAGTGAAGGACTCGTTACCTACAATGAGCAGTTCTTC	CSASEGLVTYNEQFF
few	TRBJ1-4	TRBV3-1	NA	TGTGCCAGCAGCCGGACCTCTGGTGAAAAACTGTTTTTT	CASSRTSGEKLFF
NA	TRBJ2-4	TRBV6-6	TRBD1	TGTGCCAGCAGTTACGGGACAGAAAACATTCAGTACTTC	CASSYGTENIQYF
many	TRBJ2-1	TRBV11-1	TRBD2	TGTGCCAGCAGCCTAGGGACTAGCGGGGGGTCCTACAATGAGCAGTTCTTC	CASSLGTSGGSYNEQFF
NA	TRBJ2-4	TRBV6-2/TRBV6-3	NA	TGTGCCAGCAGTTTATGGGGGGTAGCCAAAAACATTCAGTACTTC	CASSLWGVAKNIQYF
few	TRBJ1-1	TRBV10-3	NA	TGTGCCATCAGTGAGGTCACATCGAACACTGAAGCTTTCTTT	CAISEVTSNTEAFF
many	TRBJ1-1	TRBV13	TRBD1	TGTGCCAGCAGCAGGGACAGGAAGAACACTGAAGCTTTCTTT	CASSRDRKNTEAFF
many	TRBJ2-7	TRBV27	NA	TGTGCCAGCAGTTTCGGGGACATCATCTCGGGGGAGCAGTACTTC	CASSFGDIISGEQYF
many	TRBJ2-3	TRBV28	TRBD2	TGTGCCAGCAGAGGGACTAGCGGAAGCACAGATACGCAGTATTTT	CASRGTSGSTDTQYF
many	TRBJ2-7	TRBV28	TRBD2	TGTGCCAGCAGTTCCCGACTAGCGGGAGGGCCGGACGAGCAGTACTTC	CASSSRLAGGPDEQYF
many	TRBJ2-7	TRBV12-3/TRBV12-4	NA	TGTGCCAGCAGTTTATGGAGACACCAATACGAGCAGTACTTC	CASSLWRHQYEQYF
NA	TRBJ1-2	TRBV19	NA	TGTGCCAGTAGTGCTCAGGGGCGCGGATCTCCGAGCTATGGCTACACCTTC	CASSAQGRGSPSYGYTF
many	TRBJ1-1	TRBV6-1	NA	TGTGCCAGCAGACCCACAGGGAGGGACACTGAAGCTTTCTTT	CASRPTGRDTEAFF
many	TRBJ1-1	TRBV28	NA	TGTGCCAGCAGTTTTGCTATGAGGACTGAAGCTTTCTTT	CASSFAMRTEAFF
few	TRBJ1-1	TRBV2	NA	TGTGCCAGCAGCCCCCGACATGGGGATACGGGTGAAGCTTTCTTT	CASSPRHGDTGEAFF
many	TRBJ1-1	TRBV18	NA	TGTGCCAGCTCCCCCGACAGATTGAACACTGAAGCTTTCTTT	CASSPDRLNTEAFF
many	TRBJ1-1	TRBV11-2	NA	TGTGCCAGCACGTACCCCCCGGGTGTTGGAAGAATGAACACTGAAGCTTTCTTT	CASTYPPGVGRMNTEAFF
many	TRBJ2-1	TRBV29-1	NA	TGCAGCGTCAACTCCAGGGTCTCTGAGCAGTTCTTC	CSVNSRVSEQFF
few	TRBJ1-6	TRBV27	TRBD1	TGTGCCAGCAGTTTGGCCTCGGGACAGGGTTCACCCCTCCACTTT	CASSLASGQGSPLHF
few	TRBJ2-1	TRBV12-3/TRBV12-4	NA	TGTGCCAGCAGTGAGATTAGCAGCGAGCAGTTCTTC	CASSEISSEQFF
once	TRBJ2-1	TRBV7-3	TRBD2	TGTGCCAGCAGCTTTGGGACTAGCAGATACAATGAGCAGTTCTTC	CASSFGTSRYNEQFF
many	TRBJ1-2	TRBV20-1	TRBD1	TGCAGTGCTCAGGACAGGGGGCATATCTATGGCTACACCTTC	CSAQDRGHIYGYTF
many	TRBJ1-5	TRBV12-3/TRBV12-4	NA	TGTGCCAGCAGCCTCACTGCAGGTACTAGCAATCAGCCCCAGCATTTT	CASSLTAGTSNQPQHF
NA	TRBJ1-2	TRBV20-1	TRBD1	TGCAGTGCCATTACAGGGGGCTGGAACTATGGCTACACCTTC	CSAITGGWNYGYTF
many	TRBJ1-2	TRBV2	NA	TGTGCCAGCGGGTTTCGCGGGCTCTATGGCTACACCTTC	CASGFRGLYGYTF
many	TRBJ1-5	TRBV7-2	TRBD1	TGTGCCAGCAGTAGACGGACAGGCTCAGGGCAGCCCCAGCATTTT	CASSRRTGSGQPQHF
many	TRBJ2-5	TRBV4-3	NA	TGCGCCAGCAGCCAAGATAGGGCCGCAGGGGGGTGGGAGACCCAGTACTTC	CASSQDRAAGGWETQYF
few	TRBJ2-7	TRBV29-1	TRBD1	TGCAGCGGAGGGGAGACAGGGGGCAGGGAGCAGTACTTC	CSGGETGGREQYF
NA	TRBJ1-5	TRBV2	NA	TGTGCCAGCCGAAAAGGGACCCACAAGTGGGGGCCCCAGCATTTT	CASRKGTHKWGPQHF
NA	TRBJ2-3	TRBV24-1	NA	TGTGCCACCAGTGACCCTTCGGGGGGCACAGATACGCAGTATTTT	CATSDPSGGTDTQYF
many	TRBJ2-7	TRBV11-2	NA	TGTGCCAGCACCGCCGGGTTTCCCCCCTACGAGCAGTACTTC	CASTAGFPPYEQYF